This T cell receptor (beta chain) originates from a study of CD4+ T cells in melanoma. In regard to this clone: The antigen is undetermined.

The protocol was immunoSEQ multiplex PCR, while the TCRdb copy is restricted to in-frame clones and leaves out a portion. This table has about 140,000 clones, 85% to 95% appearing once. Regarding the study as a whole: Neoantigen-specific CD4+ T cells in melanoma reportedly had diverse differentiation states. CD8+ T cell, macrophage and B cell function reportedly correlated with neoantigen-specific CD4+ T cells.

The sequence was collected from a human donor with melanoma.

CDR3 nucleotides: TGTGCCAGCAGTCAGGAGTATAGCAATCAGCCCCAGCATTTT. This codes for CASSQEYSNQPQHF. J is TRBJ1-5 and V is TRBV6-1; no clear D. This CDR3 spans 14 amino acids. Germline lookup yields CDR1 MNHNS and CDR2 SASEGT. Trimming removed 5 bases from V and 0 bases from J, with 8 bases in between.